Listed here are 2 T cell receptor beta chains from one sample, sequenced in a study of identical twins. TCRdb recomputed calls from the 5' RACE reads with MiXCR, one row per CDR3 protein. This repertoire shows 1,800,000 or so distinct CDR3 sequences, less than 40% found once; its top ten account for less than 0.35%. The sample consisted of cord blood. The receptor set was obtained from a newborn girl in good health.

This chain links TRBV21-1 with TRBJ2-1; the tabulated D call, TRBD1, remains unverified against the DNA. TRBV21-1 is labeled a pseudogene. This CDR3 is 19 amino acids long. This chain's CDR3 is CASSPTDRGRAGAYNEQFF. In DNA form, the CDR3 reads TGTGCCAGCAGCCCTACGGACAGGGGGCGGGCGGGAGCCTACAATGAGCAGTTCTTC.

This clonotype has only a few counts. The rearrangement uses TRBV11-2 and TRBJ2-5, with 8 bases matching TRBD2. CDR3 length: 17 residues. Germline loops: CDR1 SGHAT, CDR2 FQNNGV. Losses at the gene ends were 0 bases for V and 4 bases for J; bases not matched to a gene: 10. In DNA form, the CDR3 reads TGTGCCAGCAGCTTAGACGAGCTGGCGGGAGGTACAGAGACCCAGTACTTC. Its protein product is CASSLDELAGGTETQYF.